This T cell receptor (beta chain) was captured by sequencing in a study of blood T cells in healthy people across ages (dated by TCRdb to between 2014 and 2016). Regarding the complete study: In model experiments, template switching captured roughly one uniquely barcoded TCR beta cDNA molecule for every two T cells. Using deep sequencing normalized with unique cDNA molecular identifiers, the study measured how TCR beta repertoire diversity changes with age. The donors were divided into four age groups: young (average roughly 17 years), middle-aged (about 39), aged (roughly 60) and long-lived (82). Donors of different ages were randomly distributed across sequencing lanes to avoid experimental bias. For two donors (one aged 18 to 29 and one aged 80 or older), the study analyzed two additional independent replicas of 1 million unique cDNA reads from the same blood draw.

Study-wide findings and limitations: Because profiling used bulk unsorted PBMCs, naive and antigen-experienced compartments could not be compared conclusively. A strong correlation was found between observed TCR beta diversity and the percentage of naive T cells measured by flow cytometry. Because the CMV infection status of the donors was unknown, age-related changes in expanded clonotypes may potentially have been confounded. As age increased, observed TCR beta diversity per million T cells dropped in a roughly linear way, and a significant reduction was already evident by age around 41. Total diversity estimates from one million sequenced T cells were considered lower bounds and underestimates. The long-lived group showed more naive CD4+ T cells, fewer expanded clones and increased TCR diversity than the aged group, suggesting age selection.

V is shortened by 6 bases, J by 4 bases, and the region joining them spans 7 bases. Termini included, the CDR3 measures 12 amino acids. Just the 36-base CDR3 DNA is kept, in frame starting at base 1. Turning to this clonotype: It has no known antigen specificity. The conserved phenylalanine or tryptophan normally closing the CDR3 is absent here, so this likely arose from a read error.

The donors were 40 or so Caucasian individuals from Russia, aged roughly 6 to 100 years, who were systemically healthy. Each donor gave approximately 10 milliliters of peripheral blood, collected into EDTA-treated Vacutainer tubes. Ficoll-Paque density-gradient centrifugation was used to isolate PBMCs, with at least 6.5 million per sample. Trizol reagent was used to extract total RNA from PBMCs, with at least 5.5 micrograms per sample. For every donor, an aliquot of PBMCs went through flow cytometry to measure the percentages of naive CD45RAhigh/CD27high T cells. Library generation was performed with 5' RACE. Sequencer: Illumina HiSeq 2500. A second PCR of roughly 7 to 11 cycles was performed with a sample-barcoded 5' primer and a J-beta primer mix. A unique molecular identifier was introduced onto each TCR beta cDNA molecule by a template-switch 5' adaptor carrying 12 random nucleotides. Each sample yielded at least 3 million CDR3-containing paired-end reads. The Mint cDNA synthesis kit, primed by a TRBC-specific oligonucleotide, was used to synthesize first-strand cDNA from all RNA. After uracil-DNA glycosylase treatment, a first 18-cycle PCR used universal primers M1SS and BC2_uni_R on all cDNA. The published analysis was carried out like this. For normalization, 1 million high-quality reads were randomly selected from each sample, with every read carrying a distinct molecular identifier. Reads sharing molecular identifiers were discarded rather than binned into consensus sequences. MiTCR, set to a Q25 quality threshold and the strictest error-elimination algorithm, was used for CDR3 identification, clonotype clustering and error correction. Lower-bound total TCR beta diversity was estimated with a nonparametric unseen species model using Euler transformation. Using fastp trimming at Q25 and MiXCR clonotype assembly, TCRdb reanalyzed the public sequencing data and kept in-frame beta chains. Every distinct CDR3 protein forms one entry, paired with its most common genes and DNA. The V and J calls come from TCRdb's annotation, not from the publication. The sample table lists about 620,000 distinct CDR3 sequences, about 21% of them with a count of one. 3.5% to 4% of the sample goes to the ten largest clones.

This clonotype was obtained from a man between 65 and 80 years old in good health. The chain employs TRBV12-3 or TRBV12-4 and TRBJ1-3, and TRBD1 may be the D gene, going by 5 matching bases. Sequencing was carried out using blood. The base sequence is TGTGCCAGCAGGACAGCCGGAAACACCATATATTCT. Its coded protein is CASRTAGNTIYS.